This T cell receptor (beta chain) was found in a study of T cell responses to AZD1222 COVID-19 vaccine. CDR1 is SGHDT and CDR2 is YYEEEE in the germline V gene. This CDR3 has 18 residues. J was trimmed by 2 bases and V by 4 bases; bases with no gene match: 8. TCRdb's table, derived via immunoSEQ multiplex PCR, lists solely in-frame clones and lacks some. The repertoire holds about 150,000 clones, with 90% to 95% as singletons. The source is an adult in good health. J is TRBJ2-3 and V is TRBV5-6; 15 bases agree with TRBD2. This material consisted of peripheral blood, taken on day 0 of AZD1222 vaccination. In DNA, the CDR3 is TGTGCCAGCAGCCTGTGGGGACTAGCGGGAGGATCCACAGATACGCAGTATTTT. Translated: CASSLWGLAGGSTDTQYF.